This T cell receptor beta chain is from a study of radiation and T cells in renal cell carcinoma. About the study: Nephrectomy followed 15 Gy stereotactic body radiation by 4 weeks.

The CDR3 is made up of 14 amino acids. V gave up 6 bases and J gave up 1 base, with 7 bases separating them. Looked up from germline, CDR1 is MRHNA and CDR2 is SNTAGT. Regarding time point: blood 2 weeks post-SBRT. Sample treatment: 15 Gy SBRT to primary tumor, nephrectomy 4 weeks later. Clear cell pathology was present in this patient's renal cell carcinoma. The table came from immunoSEQ multiplex PCR; TCRdb's copy has only in-frame clones and leaves some out. This table has about 120,000 clones, around 81% appearing once. The gene calls are TRBV6-4 and TRBJ2-6; D call uncertain. Material: blood, obtained from a patient whose treatment included radiotherapy and nephrectomy. This TCR came from a man aged 50 to 60 with renal cell carcinoma. DNA of the CDR3: TGTGCCAGCAGGGAACAGTCTGGGGCCAACGTCCTGACTTTC. Translated: CASREQSGANVLTF.